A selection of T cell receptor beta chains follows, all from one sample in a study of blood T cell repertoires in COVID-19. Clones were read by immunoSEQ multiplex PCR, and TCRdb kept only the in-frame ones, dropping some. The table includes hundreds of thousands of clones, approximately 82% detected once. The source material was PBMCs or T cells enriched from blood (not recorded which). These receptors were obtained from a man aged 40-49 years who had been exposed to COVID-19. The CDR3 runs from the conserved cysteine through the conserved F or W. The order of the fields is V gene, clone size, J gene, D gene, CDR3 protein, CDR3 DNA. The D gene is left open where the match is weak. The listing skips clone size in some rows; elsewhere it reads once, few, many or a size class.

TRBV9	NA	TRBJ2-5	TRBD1	CASSDSGTGKETQYF	TGTGCCAGCAGCGATTCCGGGACAGGGAAAGAGACCCAGTACTTC
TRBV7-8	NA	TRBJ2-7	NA	CASSLFAGEGVEQYF	TGTGCCAGCAGCTTATTTGCGGGGGAGGGGGTCGAGCAGTACTTC
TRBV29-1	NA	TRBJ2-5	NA	CSVITGVGKTQYF	TGCAGCGTAATCACGGGGGTTGGCAAGACCCAGTACTTC
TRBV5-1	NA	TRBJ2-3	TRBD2	CASSGAGGTDTQYF	TGCGCCAGCAGTGGGGCGGGAGGGACAGATACGCAGTATTTT
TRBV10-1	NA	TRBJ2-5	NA	CASSENRETQYF	TGCGCCAGCAGTGAGAATAGAGAGACCCAGTACTTC
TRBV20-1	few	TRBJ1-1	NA	CSASGGAEAFF	TGCAGTGCTAGCGGAGGTGCCGAAGCTTTCTTT
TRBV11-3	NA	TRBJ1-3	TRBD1	CASSLSRTGSSGNTIYF	TGTGCCAGCAGCTTAAGCAGGACAGGGAGCTCTGGAAACACCATATATTTT
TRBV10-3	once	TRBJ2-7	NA	CAISESTGSTITYEQYF	TGTGCCATCAGTGAGTCGACCGGTAGTACTATAACCTACGAGCAGTACTTC
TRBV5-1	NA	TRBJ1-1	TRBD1	CASSPDRVAAFF	TGCGCCAGCAGCCCTGACAGGGTGGCGGCTTTCTTT
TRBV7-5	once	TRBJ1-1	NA	CARRSRGDGNTEAFF	TGTGCCAGAAGGTCCAGGGGGGACGGGAACACTGAAGCTTTCTTT
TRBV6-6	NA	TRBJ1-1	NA	CASSQTRGSEAFF	TGTGCCAGCAGCCAGACGCGGGGATCAGAAGCTTTCTTT
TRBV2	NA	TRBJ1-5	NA	CASNYEEREPQHF	TGTGCCTCCAACTATGAGGAGAGGGAGCCCCAGCATTTT
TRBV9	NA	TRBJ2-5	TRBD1	CASSVASGQGATQYF	TGTGCCAGCAGCGTAGCTAGCGGACAGGGGGCGACCCAGTACTTC
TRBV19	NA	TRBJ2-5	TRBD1	CASSGTATQETQYF	TGTGCCAGTTCCGGGACAGCAACCCAAGAGACCCAGTACTTC
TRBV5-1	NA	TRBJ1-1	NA	CASSLAPTGNTEAFF	TGCGCCAGCAGCTTGGCCCCAACAGGTAACACTGAAGCTTTCTTT